These T cell receptor beta chains were read from a single sample in a study of cytomegalovirus exposure and HLA in healthy donors. The data were produced by immunoSEQ multiplex PCR, yet TCRdb's version contains in-frame clones alone and is incomplete. Of about 180,000 clones in the sample, around 77% were seen once. The sequenced sample was PBMCs. The receptor source for this set is a man aged 60 to 75 in good health and CMV-seronegative. Each CDR3 is given with its conserved first and last residue. The D gene is left open where the match is weak. The size field is filled for only some rows; it gives once, few, many or a size class.

TRBJ2-5 TRBV5-4 TRBD2 NA CASSFGLAQETQYF TGTGCCAGCAGCTTCGGACTAGCGCAAGAGACCCAGTACTTC
TRBJ1-5 TRBV27 NA few CASGIPGYQPQHF TGTGCCAGCGGGATTCCAGGGTACCAGCCCCAGCATTTT
TRBJ2-5 TRBV2 TRBD2 few CASSDRGRAYTDQETQYF TGTGCCAGCAGTGATCGTGGGAGGGCCTATACGGACCAAGAGACCCAGTACTTC
TRBJ2-7 TRBV28 NA NA CASSSKGGGAADREQYF TGTGCCAGCAGTTCCAAAGGCGGTGGAGCGGCGGACCGGGAGCAGTACTTC
TRBJ1-5 TRBV6-1 NA NA CASSAAGNSNQPQHF TGTGCCAGCAGTGCGGCGGGAAACAGCAATCAGCCCCAGCATTTT
TRBJ1-5 TRBV6-4 TRBD1 NA CASSVQGGQPQHF TGTGCCAGCAGTGTTCAGGGGGGTCAGCCCCAGCATTTT
TRBJ2-5 TRBV9 TRBD1 NA CASSPRPGTGSETQYF TGTGCCAGCAGCCCACGTCCCGGGACAGGGAGCGAGACCCAGTACTTC
TRBJ2-1 TRBV18 TRBD1 NA CASSHTDRGAYNEQFF TGTGCCAGCTCACACACGGACAGGGGGGCCTACAATGAGCAGTTCTTC
TRBJ1-4 TRBV6-1 TRBD1 NA CASYNRGTNEKLFF TGTGCCAGTTATAACAGGGGAACTAATGAAAAACTGTTTTTT
TRBJ2-7 TRBV5-4 NA few CASSPGQNEQYF TGTGCCAGCAGCCCCGGACAAAACGAGCAGTACTTC
TRBJ1-1 TRBV30 NA NA CAFLGGAEAFF TGTGCCTTCTTAGGGGGGGCGGAAGCTTTCTTT
TRBJ1-1 TRBV19 NA NA CASSPRDTEAFF TGTGCCAGTAGCCCCCGAGACACTGAAGCTTTCTTT
TRBJ1-1 TRBV4-1 NA NA CASSHRQDLNTEAFF TGCGCCAGCAGCCATAGACAGGATCTGAACACTGAAGCTTTCTTT
TRBJ1-5 TRBV27 NA NA CASKVERGRGSNSNQPQHF TGTGCCAGCAAAGTCGAGAGAGGGAGGGGATCTAATAGCAATCAGCCCCAGCATTTT
TRBJ2-2 TRBV7-8 NA few CASSLNSQNTGELFF TGTGCCAGCAGCTTAAACAGCCAAAACACCGGGGAGCTGTTTTTT
TRBJ2-5 TRBV10-3 NA NA CAIRDTGETQYF TGTGCCATCAGGGACACCGGGGAGACCCAGTACTTC
TRBJ1-5 TRBV5-5 NA NA CASSETVLNQPQHF TGTGCCAGCAGCGAGACAGTCTTAAATCAGCCCCAGCATTTT
TRBJ2-2 TRBV14 NA NA CASSQSVSGARTGELFF TGTGCCAGCAGCCAATCGGTTTCAGGGGCCCGAACCGGGGAGCTGTTTTTT
TRBJ2-7 TRBV6-4 TRBD2 few CASSGMLAGGYPSYEQYF TGTGCCAGCAGTGGGATGTTAGCGGGGGGCTATCCGTCCTACGAGCAGTACTTC
TRBJ2-2 TRBV5-6 NA NA CASSLVGQANTGELFF TGTGCCAGCAGCTTGGTCGGCCAGGCTAACACCGGGGAGCTGTTTTTT
TRBJ2-1 TRBV2 NA NA CASSGARDTYNEQFF TGTGCCAGCAGTGGGGCCCGGGACACTTACAATGAGCAGTTCTTC
TRBJ2-7 TRBV6-5 TRBD2 few CASRGGSPYEQYF TGTGCCAGCAGGGGGGGGAGCCCCTACGAGCAGTACTTC
TRBJ2-1 TRBV6-5 NA NA CASSEGWRGNEQFF TGTGCCAGCAGTGAGGGTTGGAGGGGCAATGAGCAGTTCTTC
TRBJ1-1 TRBV2 NA NA CASSERDGGEAFF TGTGCCAGCAGTGAAAGGGACGGAGGGGAAGCTTTCTTT
TRBJ1-2 TRBV6-5 NA NA CASSYSSWSDGYTF TGTGCCAGCAGTTACTCGTCCTGGAGTGATGGCTACACCTTC
TRBJ2-1 TRBV7-3 NA NA CASSLGSTPYNEQFF TGTGCCAGCAGCTTAGGTTCCACTCCCTACAATGAGCAGTTCTTC
TRBJ2-3 TRBV2 NA NA CASSGDSTDTQYF TGTGCCAGCAGCGGGGACTCCACAGATACGCAGTATTTT
TRBJ2-1 TRBV27 NA NA CASSFFSLGALNNEQFF TGTGCCAGCAGTTTCTTCTCTTTAGGGGCTCTAAACAATGAGCAGTTCTTC
TRBJ1-3 TRBV19 NA once CASSIAGTGNTIYF TGTGCCAGTAGTATTGCAGGAACTGGAAACACCATATATTTT
TRBJ1-6 TRBV5-1 TRBD1 NA CASGLGQGPNSPLHF TGCGCCAGCGGCTTGGGACAGGGCCCGAATTCACCCCTCCACTTT
TRBJ1-4 TRBV28 NA NA CANEKCFAEEKLFF TGTGCCAACGAGAAGTGTTTCGCCGAGGAAAAACTGTTTTTT
TRBJ1-2 TRBV6-5 TRBD1 NA CASSRSGQGVYGYTF TGTGCCAGCAGTCGGTCGGGACAGGGGGTCTATGGCTACACCTTC
TRBJ2-7 TRBV19 NA NA CASSPRQFYEQYF TGTGCCAGTAGTCCGCGGCAGTTCTACGAGCAGTACTTC
TRBJ2-5 TRBV6-1 NA once CASSEELETQYF TGTGCCAGCAGTGAAGAGCTGGAGACCCAGTACTTC
TRBJ2-6 TRBV29-1 NA NA CSVREPSGANVLTF TGCAGCGTCCGGGAGCCCTCTGGGGCCAACGTCCTGACTTTC
TRBJ1-1 TRBV27 NA NA CASSWIKGSTEAFF TGTGCCAGCAGTTGGATCAAAGGGAGCACTGAAGCTTTCTTT
TRBJ2-1 TRBV7-2 NA NA CASSLRRVGEQFF TGTGCCAGCAGCTTGCGGCGGGTAGGGGAGCAGTTCTTC
TRBJ2-2 TRBV6-5 NA NA CASRLGARAAGELFF TGTGCCAGCAGGCTGGGGGCCAGGGCCGCCGGGGAGCTGTTTTTT
TRBJ2-5 TRBV5-6 TRBD2 NA CASSFLEASGDEETQYF TGTGCCAGCAGCTTCCTCGAAGCTAGCGGGGATGAAGAGACCCAGTACTTC
TRBJ2-7 TRBV9 TRBD2 NA CASSVGTSAAYEQYF TGTGCCAGCAGCGTAGGGACTAGCGCAGCCTACGAGCAGTACTTC
TRBJ1-1 TRBV5-6 NA NA CASSLAPPGAEAFF TGTGCCAGCAGCTTGGCACCGCCGGGGGCTGAAGCTTTCTTT
TRBJ2-1 TRBV27 TRBD2 NA CASRAGLAGAVEQFF TGTGCCAGCAGAGCGGGACTAGCGGGGGCTGTTGAGCAGTTCTTC
TRBJ1-5 TRBV10-3 NA NA CAISPDQEGNQPQHF TGTGCCATCAGTCCGGACCAGGAGGGCAATCAGCCCCAGCATTTT
TRBJ1-1 TRBV7-3 NA NA CASSLGPENTEAFF TGTGCCAGCAGCCTAGGCCCAGAGAACACTGAAGCTTTCTTT
TRBJ1-1 TRBV29-1 TRBD1 once CSVRTGKNEAFF TGCAGCGTTCGGACAGGGAAAAATGAAGCTTTCTTT
TRBJ2-5 TRBV10-2 TRBD2 NA CASSESGLAGGAQYF TGCGCCAGCAGTGAGTCGGGGCTAGCTGGGGGGGCCCAGTACTTC
TRBJ2-3 TRBV6-5 TRBD2 NA CASSRRETDTQYF TGTGCCAGCAGTCGGCGGGAGACAGATACGCAGTATTTT
TRBJ1-1 TRBV6-5 TRBD1 NA CASSYRTGVNTEAFF TGTGCCAGCAGTTACAGGACAGGGGTGAACACTGAAGCTTTCTTT
TRBJ1-2 TRBV6-5 TRBD1 NA CASSYSAQGGWGYTF TGTGCCAGCAGTTACTCGGCCCAGGGGGGATGGGGCTACACCTTC
TRBJ1-2 TRBV6-5 NA NA CASSYSGGLDYGYTF TGTGCCAGCAGTTACTCCGGGGGGCTGGACTATGGCTACACCTTC
TRBJ2-7 TRBV30 TRBD1 NA CAWSPGTASYEQYF TGTGCCTGGAGCCCGGGGACAGCTTCCTACGAGCAGTACTTC
TRBJ2-1 TRBV7-6 NA once CASSLRSSYNEQFF TGTGCCAGCAGCTTAAGGAGCTCCTACAATGAGCAGTTCTTC
TRBJ2-7 TRBV30 NA NA CAWSGDTTYEQYF TGTGCCTGGAGTGGGGACACAACCTACGAGCAGTACTTC
TRBJ2-7 TRBV9 NA NA CASSVGSGNYEQYF TGTGCCAGCAGCGTAGGCTCGGGGAACTACGAGCAGTACTTC
TRBJ1-4 TRBV5-1 TRBD1 once CASSGLAGTGVREKLFF TGCGCCAGCAGCGGCCTAGCTGGGACAGGGGTTCGCGAAAAACTGTTTTTT